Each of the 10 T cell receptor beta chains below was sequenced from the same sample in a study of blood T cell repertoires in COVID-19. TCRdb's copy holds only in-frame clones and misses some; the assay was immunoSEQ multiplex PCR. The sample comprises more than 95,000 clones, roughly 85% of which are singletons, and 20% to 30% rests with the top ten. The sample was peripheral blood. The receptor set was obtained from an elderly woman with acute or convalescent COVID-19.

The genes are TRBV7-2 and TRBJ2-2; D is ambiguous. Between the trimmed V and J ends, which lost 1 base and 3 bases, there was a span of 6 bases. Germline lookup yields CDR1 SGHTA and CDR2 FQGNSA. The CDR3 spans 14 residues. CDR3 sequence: CASSLDGYTGELFF. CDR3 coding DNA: TGTGCCAGCAGCTTAGACGGGTACACCGGGGAGCTGTTTTTT. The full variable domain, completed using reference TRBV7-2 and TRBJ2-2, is GAGVSQSPSNKVTEKGKDVELRCDPISGHTALYWYRQSLGQGLEFLIYFQGNSAPDKSGLPSDRFSAERTGGSVSTLTIQRTQQEDSAVYLCASSLDGYTGELFFGEGSRLTVL.

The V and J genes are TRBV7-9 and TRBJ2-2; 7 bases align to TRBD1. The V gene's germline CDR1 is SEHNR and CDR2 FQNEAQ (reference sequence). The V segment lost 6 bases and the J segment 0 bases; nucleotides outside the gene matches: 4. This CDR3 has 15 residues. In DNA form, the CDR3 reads TGTGCCAGCAGAGTCGGACAGGCGAACACCGGGGAGCTGTTTTTT. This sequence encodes CASRVGQANTGELFF.

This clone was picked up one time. The CDR3 reads CASSLGLAVYTDTQYF. CDR3 bases: TGTGCCAGCAGCCTGGGACTAGCGGTATACACAGATACGCAGTATTTT. The chain recombines TRBV7-9 with TRBJ2-3; 11 bases match TRBD2. CDR3 length: 16 residues. Germline V gene data show CDR1 as SEHNR and CDR2 as FQNEAQ (reference sequence). With V trimmed by 5 bases and J by 2 bases, 6 bases remained unmatched.

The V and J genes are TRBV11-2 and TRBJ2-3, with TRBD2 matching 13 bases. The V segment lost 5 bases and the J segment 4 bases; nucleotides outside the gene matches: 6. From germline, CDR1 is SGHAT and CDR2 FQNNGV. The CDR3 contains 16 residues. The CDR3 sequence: CASSLYGTSGADTQYF. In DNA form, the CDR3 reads TGTGCCAGCAGCCTATACGGGACTAGCGGGGCAGATACGCAGTATTTT.

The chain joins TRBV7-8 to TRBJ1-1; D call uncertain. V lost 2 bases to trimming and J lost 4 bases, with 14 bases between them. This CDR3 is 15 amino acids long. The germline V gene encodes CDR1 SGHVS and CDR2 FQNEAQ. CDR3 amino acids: CASSLRVTGITEAFF. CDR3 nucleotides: TGTGCCAGCAGCTTAAGGGTGACGGGAATCACTGAAGCTTTCTTT.

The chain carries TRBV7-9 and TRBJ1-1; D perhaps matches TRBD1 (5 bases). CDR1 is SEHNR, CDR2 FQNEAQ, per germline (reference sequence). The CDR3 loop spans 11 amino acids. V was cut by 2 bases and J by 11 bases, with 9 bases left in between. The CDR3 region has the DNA TGTGCCAGCAGCTTAAACGGGGGGGCTTTCTTT. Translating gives CASSLNGGAFF.

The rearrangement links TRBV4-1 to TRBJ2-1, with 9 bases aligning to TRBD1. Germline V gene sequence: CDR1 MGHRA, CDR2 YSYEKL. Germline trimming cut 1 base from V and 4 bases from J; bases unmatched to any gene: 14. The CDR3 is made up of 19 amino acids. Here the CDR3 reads CASSQANFLGGQGYNEQFF. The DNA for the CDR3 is TGCGCCAGCAGCCAAGCTAATTTCCTCGGGGGACAGGGTTACAATGAGCAGTTCTTC.

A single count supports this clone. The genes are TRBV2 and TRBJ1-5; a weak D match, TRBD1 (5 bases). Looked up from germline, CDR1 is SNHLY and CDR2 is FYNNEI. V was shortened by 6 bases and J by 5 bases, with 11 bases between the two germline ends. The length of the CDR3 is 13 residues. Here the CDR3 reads CASRLTGDQPQHF. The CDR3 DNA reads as TGTGCCAGCAGGTTAACAGGCGATCAGCCCCAGCATTTT.

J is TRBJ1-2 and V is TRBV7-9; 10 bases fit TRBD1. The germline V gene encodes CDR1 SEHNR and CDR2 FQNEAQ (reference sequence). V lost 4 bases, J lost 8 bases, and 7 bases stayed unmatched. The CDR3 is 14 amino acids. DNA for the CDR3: TGTGCCAGCAGCTCGACAGGGGGCGCGGGGGGCTACACCTTC. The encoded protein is CASSSTGGAGGYTF.

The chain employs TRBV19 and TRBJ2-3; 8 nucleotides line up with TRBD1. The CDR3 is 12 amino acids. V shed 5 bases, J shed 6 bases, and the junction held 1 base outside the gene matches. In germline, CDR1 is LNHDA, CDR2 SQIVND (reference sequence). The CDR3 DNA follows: TGTGCCAGTAGTCGACAGGGGGATACGCAGTATTTT. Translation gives CASSRQGDTQYF.